A single sample is the source of the 20 T cell receptor beta chains below, sequenced in a study of CXCR3-negative and CXCR3-positive naive CD8 T cells (dated by TCRdb to about 2019). General findings and caveats noted by the study authors: Compared with CXCR3-negative naive cells, CXCR3-positive naive cells had TRB CDR3s with higher hydrophobicity (lower Kidera factor 4), lower energy, and higher strength and volume indices.

What these receptors recognize is not known. For sequencing, a NextSeq 550 was employed. The Human TCR Profiling Kit (MiLaboratory) was used to make UMI-labeled 5' RACE TRB cDNA libraries. After reprocessing by TCRdb, each CDR3 protein sequence is one entry, and no DNA is given. This sample's table lists roughly 110,000 distinct CDR3 sequences. Of the sample, 0.38% falls within the top ten clones. The sample consisted of naive CXCR3+ CD8+ T cells from blood. The sample's cell subset or site, from its label and the paper: CD45RO-CCR7+CD27+CD95- naive CD8+ T cells expressing CXCR3 (TNR3+). The receptors shown here come from a human donor in good health. Some clones in this sample may be carry-over from other donors' samples.

V is TRBV12-3 or TRBV12-4 and J is TRBJ2-5; TCRdb designates TRBD2, a call that cannot be tested without DNA. This CDR3 has 14 residues. This chain's CDR3 is CASKTSSPQETQYF.

The chain uses TRBV11-2 and TRBJ2-2; TCRdb's D gene call, TRBD1, goes unchecked for lack of DNA. Germline assignment: CDR1 SGHAT and CDR2 FQNNGV. The CDR3 has 16 residues. The CDR3 loop is CASSLGITRPTGELFF.

The chain employs TRBV7-3 and TRBJ2-6; TCRdb calls TRBD2, which cannot be checked without DNA. Germline V gene lookup returns CDR1 SGHTA and CDR2 FQGTGA. The CDR3 is 16 residues long. The CDR3 loop is CASSDERGAGANVLTF.

This chain connects TRBV29-1 to TRBJ1-2. This CDR3 contains 16 residues. Per the germline V gene, CDR1 is SQVTM and CDR2 is ANQGSEA. The CDR3 sequence: CSVVGDPSIGAYGYTF. Using reference TRBV29-1 and TRBJ1-2 for the parts outside the CDR3, the full variable domain is SAVISQKPSRDICQRGTSLTIQCQVDSQVTMMFWYRQQPGQSLTLIATANQGSEATYESGFVIDKFPISRPNLTFSTLTVSNMSPEDSSIYLCSVVGDPSIGAYGYTFGSGTRLTVV.

The chain couples TRBV4-3 to TRBJ1-1. Germline V gene data show CDR1 as LGHNA and CDR2 as YSLEER. The CDR3 contains 15 residues. CDR3 sequence reads: CASSQAIADNTEAFF.

The chain joins TRBV4-3 to TRBJ2-1; TCRdb outputs TRBD2, but without DNA this stays unchecked. This CDR3 has 15 residues. In germline, CDR1 is LGHNA, CDR2 YSLEER. CDR3 sequence reads: CASSQELAGVGEQFF.

CDR3 sequence: CASSPTSGVADTQYF. The V gene is TRBV7-9, the J gene TRBJ2-3; there is no DNA to check the TCRdb D call of TRBD2. The CDR3 has 15 residues. Germline CDR1 SEHNR, CDR2 FQNEAQ (reference sequence).

J is TRBJ2-3 and V is TRBV10-3; TCRdb proposes TRBD1, but this gene call is untestable without DNA. CDR1 ENHRY and CDR2 SYGVKD come from the germline V gene. This CDR3 is 17 amino acids long. CDR3 sequence reads: CAISERPGDSSTDTQYF.

The rearrangement joins TRBV7-9 to TRBJ2-4; TCRdb designates TRBD1, a call that cannot be tested without DNA. The CDR3 consists of 15 residues. From germline, CDR1 is SEHNR and CDR2 FQNEAQ (reference sequence). The CDR3: CASSAAGTGGNIQYF.

The rearrangement uses TRBV15 and TRBJ2-4; TCRdb reports TRBD1, a call that lacks DNA to check it against. The CDR3 totals 14 residues. Germline V CDR1 and CDR2: LNHNV, YYDKDF (reference sequence). CDR3 protein: CATSRWTGESIQYF. The full variable domain, completed using reference TRBV15 and TRBJ2-4, is DAMVIQNPRYQVTQFGKPVTLSCSQTLNHNVMYWYQQKSSQAPKLLFHYYDKDFNNEADTPDNFQSRRPNTSFCFLDIRSPGLGDTAMYLCATSRWTGESIQYFGAGTRLSVL.

The gene calls are TRBV29-1 and TRBJ2-7; TCRdb's D gene call, TRBD1, goes unchecked for lack of DNA. The CDR3 loop spans 13 amino acids. Germline V lookup: CDR1 SQVTM, CDR2 ANQGSEA. CDR3 sequence: CSVRTGSSYEQYF.

The rearrangement joins TRBV30 to TRBJ1-5; the TCRdb call, TRBD1, lacks DNA for checking. The germline V gene encodes CDR1 GTSNPN and CDR2 SVGIG (reference sequence). CDR3 length: 14 residues. CDR3 in amino acids: CAWSSGQGNQPQHF.

This rearrangement joins TRBV7-8 to TRBJ2-1; TCRdb gives TRBD2 as the D gene, but with no DNA this cannot be confirmed. The CDR3 runs to 15 residues. CDR1 and CDR2 from the germline V gene are SGHVS and FQNEAQ. CDR3 loop: CASSFRAAREGEQFF.

The chain links TRBV6-2 or TRBV6-3 to TRBJ2-1; TCRdb outputs TRBD1, but without DNA this stays unchecked. Germline V gene sequence: CDR1 MNHEY, CDR2 SVGEGT. The CDR3 length is 12 residues. CDR3 loop: CATETDYNEQFF.

V and J are TRBV11-2 and TRBJ1-1; absent DNA, TCRdb's TRBD1 call cannot be checked. Germline values: CDR1 SGHAT, CDR2 FQNNGV. CDR3 length: 13 residues. CDR3 protein: CASSLEGVTEAFF.

V is TRBV25-1 and J is TRBJ2-5; lacking DNA, the TRBD1 call made by TCRdb goes unchecked. This CDR3 has 14 amino acids. The germline gives CDR1 MGHDK, CDR2 SYGVNS. The CDR3 region is CASSDRGRQETQYF.

J is TRBJ2-7 and V is TRBV5-5; TCRdb names TRBD2, which stays unverified in the absence of DNA. This CDR3 contains 18 residues. Germline V gives CDR1 SGHKS, CDR2 YYEKEE (reference sequence). The CDR3 sequence: CASSLQGSGSYSSYEQYF.

The chain combines TRBV5-1 with TRBJ2-2; the D call from TCRdb, TRBD2, cannot be confirmed without DNA. The CDR3 is made up of 15 amino acids. CDR1 is SGHRS, CDR2 YFSETQ, per germline. CDR3 region: CASRVGDGNTGELFF.

The V call is TRBV10-1, the J call TRBJ2-1; TCRdb proposes TRBD1, but this gene call is untestable without DNA. CDR1 and CDR2 from the germline V gene are WNHNN and SYGVQD (reference sequence). This CDR3 spans 21 amino acids. CDR3 amino acids: CASSEPLSLAAQRTGYNEQFF.

This chain links TRBV7-9 with TRBJ2-5. This CDR3 spans 12 amino acids. Germline assignment: CDR1 SEHNR and CDR2 FQNEAQ (reference sequence). The CDR3 sequence is CASSLGVETQYF.